The next 19 T cell receptor beta chains were all read from a single sample in a study of T cell clonotyping in hematopoietic cell transplantation. Noted time point: recipient sample about 28 days before transplant, after cytoreduction. Using immunoSEQ multiplex PCR, the repertoire was profiled, and TCRdb retains in-frame clones only, with some absent. This sample has approximately 42,000 clones, with less than 85% found just once. Sequences were derived from peripheral blood mononuclear cells, sampled before stem cell transplant. Every receptor here comes from a man in his fifties or sixties with acute myeloid leukemia. Some clones in this sample may be carry-over from other donors' samples.

V is TRBV9 and J is TRBJ1-2; unclear D gene. Germline CDR1 SGDLS, CDR2 YYNGEE. The ends were cut back, 0 bases at V and 12 bases at J, with 15 bases in the middle. The CDR3 is made up of 13 amino acids. The CDR3 spells CASSVGEGPKHTF. In nucleotides, the CDR3 is TGTGCCAGCAGCGTAGGGGAGGGCCCCAAACACACCTTC.

The gene calls are TRBV19 and TRBJ2-6; D gene unclear. The CDR3 is 13 amino acids. Germline values: CDR1 LNHDA, CDR2 SQIVND (reference sequence). V shed 11 bases and J shed 3 bases, with 11 bases lying between them. Here the CDR3 DNA reads TGTGCCGGCTCGGAATATGGGGCCAACGTCCTGACTTTC. As protein: CAGSEYGANVLTF.

This chain connects TRBV10-3 to TRBJ1-1, with D possibly matching TRBD1 (5 bases). The CDR3 has 11 amino acids. The germline V gene encodes CDR1 ENHRY and CDR2 SYGVKD. CDR3 sequence: CGSGENTEAFF. CDR3 nucleotide sequence: TGTGGGTCGGGGGAGAACACTGAAGCTTTCTTT.

The chain combines TRBV5-1 with TRBJ2-1, with 10 bases matching TRBD2. From germline, CDR1 is SGHRS and CDR2 YFSETQ. Trimming at V came to 3 bases and at J to 8 bases, leaving 8 bases not matched to a gene. The CDR3 is 15 residues long. In nucleotides, the CDR3 is TGCGCCAGCAGCTCACTACTAGCGGGGTCGGATGAGCAGTTCTTC. It yields the protein CASSSLLAGSDEQFF.

The chain uses TRBV5-1 and TRBJ2-2; TRBD1 matches at 8 bases. In germline, CDR1 is SGHRS, CDR2 YFSETQ. The CDR3 is made up of 15 amino acids. The ends lost 0 bases at V and 7 bases at J; junction bases unmatched: 5. The CDR3 sequence: CASSLETGAIGELFF. CDR3 bases: TGCGCCAGCAGCTTGGAGACAGGGGCAATCGGGGAGCTGTTTTTT.

The CDR3 loop reads CASSLNQAGVKLFF. CDR3 DNA sequence: TGTGCCAGCAGCTTAAACCAGGCAGGTGTGAAACTGTTTTTT. The genes are TRBV11-3 and TRBJ1-4; no definite D call. The ends were cut back, 2 bases at V and 11 bases at J, with 15 bases in the middle. The CDR3 contains 14 residues. Per germline, CDR1 SGHNT and CDR2 YENEEA.

This clone turned up a few times. The rearrangement uses TRBV4-1 and TRBJ1-1, with 7 bases identical to TRBD1. The germline CDR1 and CDR2 sequences are MGHRA and YSYEKL. The length of the CDR3 is 16 residues. V trimming: 4 bases; J trimming: 11 bases; junction bases outside the gene matches: 19. The CDR3 DNA is TGCGCCAGCAGCCGTACGAGCGGGACAGTTGGGGGCACGGCTTTCTTT. Amino acids: CASSRTSGTVGGTAFF.

This clone was seen only once. The gene calls are TRBV29-1 and TRBJ2-5; 8 bases match TRBD2. Germline V lookup: CDR1 SQVTM, CDR2 ANQGSEA. The CDR3 spans 12 residues. V dropped 7 bases and J dropped 4; count of bases not matched to a gene: 5. The CDR3 sequence is CSAGLARETQYF. The CDR3 DNA is TGCAGCGCTGGACTAGCCAGAGAGACCCAGTACTTC.

This rearrangement joins TRBV19 to TRBJ1-1; tentative D call: TRBD1 (6 bases). This CDR3 comprises 15 residues. V was trimmed by 7 bases and J by 2 bases, leaving 17 bases between them. Germline CDR1 LNHDA, CDR2 SQIVND (reference sequence). CDR3 loop: CASNRWAGANTEAFF. CDR3 sequence (DNA): TGTGCCAGTAATAGGTGGGCAGGGGCCAACACTGAAGCTTTCTTT. Filled out from reference TRBV19 and TRBJ1-1, the complete variable domain reads DGGITQSPKYLFRKEGQNVTLSCEQNLNHDAMYWYRQDPGQGLRLIYYSQIVNDFQKGDIAEGYSVSREKKESFPLTVTSAQKNPTAFYLCASNRWAGANTEAFFGQGTRLTVV.

The chain couples TRBV25-1 to TRBJ1-4, with 12 bases identical to TRBD1. Germline V gene data show CDR1 as MGHDK and CDR2 as SYGVNS. The CDR3 contains 17 residues. V was pared by 6 bases and J by 8 bases, with 13 bases of the junction left unmatched. CDR3 DNA sequence: TGTGCCAGCAGCCGGGAGGGGACAGGGGGCAGGAGGGAAAAACTGTTTTTT. Protein product: CASSREGTGGRREKLFF.

V gene TRBV7-2 combines with J gene TRBJ2-7, with D possibly matching TRBD1 (6 bases). This CDR3 contains 12 residues. V gave up 7 bases and J gave up 5 bases, with 12 bases separating them. Germline V gene sequence: CDR1 SGHTA, CDR2 FQGNSA. The CDR3 spells CASTDRLHEQYF. The CDR3 DNA sequence: TGTGCCAGCACTGACAGGCTGCACGAGCAGTACTTC.

The rearrangement joins TRBV18 to TRBJ2-7; D ambiguous. The CDR3 runs to 12 residues. Trimming took 3 bases from V and 2 from J, leaving 5 bases between them. Germline-derived CDR1 and CDR2 are KGHSH and LQKENI. CDR3 bases: TGTGCCAGCTCACCTGCCCCCTACGAGCAGTACTTC. It translates to CASSPAPYEQYF.

The V gene is TRBV5-4, the J gene TRBJ1-1; D unresolved. Germline lookup yields CDR1 SGHNT and CDR2 YYREEE (reference sequence). This CDR3 is built from 14 residues. Trimming took off 0 bases at V and 1 base at J, with 7 bases between the two ends. The CDR3 sequence: CASSLDSGNTEAFF. The CDR3 DNA reads as TGTGCCAGCAGCTTGGATTCTGGGAACACTGAAGCTTTCTTT. Full variable domain (outside the CDR3, taken from reference TRBV5-4 and TRBJ1-1): ETGVTQSPTHLIKTRGQQVTLRCSSQSGHNTVSWYQQALGQGPQFIFQYYREEENGRGNFPPRFSGLQFPNYSSELNVNALELDDSALYLCASSLDSGNTEAFFGQGTRLTVV.

The CDR3 loop is CASSFPLGQGEPEQYF. The CDR3 DNA follows: TGTGCCAGCAGCTTCCCCCTCGGGCAGGGAGAGCCCGAGCAGTACTTC. The chain employs TRBV5-4 and TRBJ2-7; D is tentatively TRBD1 or TRBD2 (5 bases each). This CDR3 has 16 residues. The ends were cut back, 2 bases at V and 6 bases at J, with 21 bases in the middle. Germline V gives CDR1 SGHNT, CDR2 YYREEE (reference sequence).

The chain uses TRBV19 and TRBJ1-1; D is unclear. CDR3 length: 13 amino acids. V lost 5 bases to trimming and J lost 3 bases, with 10 bases between them. Per the germline V gene, CDR1 is LNHDA and CDR2 is SQIVND (reference sequence). The CDR3 sequence: CASSQTADTEAFF. CDR3 nucleotides: TGTGCCAGTAGTCAGACGGCCGACACTGAAGCTTTCTTT. The full variable domain, its missing parts supplied by reference TRBV19 and TRBJ1-1, is DGGITQSPKYLFRKEGQNVTLSCEQNLNHDAMYWYRQDPGQGLRLIYYSQIVNDFQKGDIAEGYSVSREKKESFPLTVTSAQKNPTAFYLCASSQTADTEAFFGQGTRLTVV.

The V call is TRBV7-9, the J call TRBJ2-3; D uncertain. The germline gives CDR1 SEHNR, CDR2 FQNEAQ (reference sequence). The germline V and J ends were trimmed by 6 bases and 1 base, with 2 bases remaining between them. CDR3 length: 11 residues. As DNA, the CDR3 is TGTGCCAGCAGAGGCACAGATACGCAGTATTTT. Translated: CASRGTDTQYF.

This chain uses TRBV28 with TRBJ2-7; 7 bases are shared with TRBD1. With 5 bases clipped from V and 3 bases from J, the junction kept 13 bases outside the gene matches. There are 16 residues in the CDR3. Germline loops: CDR1 MDHEN, CDR2 SYDVKM. CDR3 DNA: TGTGCCAGCAGTGTACGGGGACAGCTTGGACTCTACGAGCAGTACTTC. This sequence encodes CASSVRGQLGLYEQYF.

The sample holds one count of this clone. The chain combines TRBV19 with TRBJ1-1; D gene ambiguous. This CDR3 contains 13 residues. CDR1 LNHDA and CDR2 SQIVND come from the germline V gene (reference sequence). Trimming took off 5 bases at V and 1 base at J, with 8 bases between the two ends. CDR3 bases: TGTGCCAGTAGTGTTCTACAGAACACTGAAGCTTTCTTT. This encodes CASSVLQNTEAFF.

V and J are TRBV6-5 and TRBJ2-2; D uncertain. Trimming removed 8 bases at V and 5 bases at J, with 9 bases between. This CDR3 is 12 amino acids long. Germline CDR1 reads MNHEY; CDR2 reads SVGAGI. The CDR3 protein is CASGFSTGELFF. The CDR3 nucleotides are TGTGCCAGCGGATTTTCAACCGGGGAGCTGTTTTTT.